The rows below give T cell receptor beta chains drawn from one sample of a study of T cell responses to AZD1222 COVID-19 vaccine. Profiling relied on immunoSEQ multiplex PCR, and the TCRdb table lists in-frame clones only, not all of them. Among 68,000 or so clones listed, about three quarters were seen once. The material was peripheral blood, obtained on day 0 of AZD1222 vaccination. The receptor set was obtained from an adult in good health. The CDR3 runs from the conserved cysteine through the conserved F or W. The order of the fields is CDR3 protein, CDR3 DNA, J gene, D gene, clone size, V gene. A D gene is named only where the DNA matches it firmly. A row's size may be missing; if present it is once, few, many or a size class.

CDR3aa: CASRVSGGHNNEQFF
CDR3nt: TGTGCCAGCCGAGTTAGCGGGGGGCATAACAATGAGCAGTTCTTC
j_gene: TRBJ2-1
d_gene: TRBD2
abundance: NA
v_gene: TRBV19

CDR3aa: CASRSFWGNTEAFF
CDR3nt: TGTGCCAGCAGGTCATTTTGGGGCAACACTGAAGCTTTCTTT
j_gene: TRBJ1-1
d_gene: NA
abundance: NA
v_gene: TRBV27

CDR3aa: CAWINSIPYEQYF
CDR3nt: TGTGCCTGGATAAACAGCATTCCCTACGAGCAGTACTTC
j_gene: TRBJ2-7
d_gene: NA
abundance: NA
v_gene: TRBV30

CDR3aa: CASSSGNSPLHF
CDR3nt: TGTGCCAGCAGTTCGGGAAATTCACCCCTCCACTTT
j_gene: TRBJ1-6
d_gene: NA
abundance: NA
v_gene: TRBV6-5

CDR3aa: CASSPGTQETQYF
CDR3nt: TGTGCCAGCAGCCCCGGGACCCAAGAGACCCAGTACTTC
j_gene: TRBJ2-5
d_gene: NA
abundance: once
v_gene: TRBV3-1/TRBV3-2

CDR3aa: CASSLAVGGTSTDTQYF
CDR3nt: TGTGCCAGCAGCTTAGCGGTGGGGGGAACTAGCACAGATACGCAGTATTTT
j_gene: TRBJ2-3
d_gene: NA
abundance: NA
v_gene: TRBV7-9

CDR3aa: CASSPRTSGGLPDTQYF
CDR3nt: TGTGCCAGCAGCCCCCGGACTAGCGGGGGGCTCCCAGATACGCAGTATTTT
j_gene: TRBJ2-3
d_gene: TRBD2
abundance: NA
v_gene: TRBV7-8

CDR3aa: CASGSSANTEAFF
CDR3nt: TGCGCCAGCGGGTCCTCCGCAAACACTGAAGCTTTCTTT
j_gene: TRBJ1-1
d_gene: NA
abundance: once
v_gene: TRBV10-2

CDR3aa: CASSESGLGNSPLHF
CDR3nt: TGTGCCAGCAGTGAGTCGGGCCTGGGTAATTCACCCCTCCACTTT
j_gene: TRBJ1-6
d_gene: NA
abundance: NA
v_gene: TRBV6-1

CDR3aa: CARLAGGMARWTQYF
CDR3nt: TGTGCGAGACTAGCGGGGGGGATGGCCAGATGGACCCAGTACTTC
j_gene: TRBJ2-5
d_gene: TRBD2
abundance: NA
v_gene: TRBV25-1

CDR3aa: CASSRNAGGGNEQFF
CDR3nt: TGCGCCAGCAGCCGAAATGCAGGGGGCGGCAATGAGCAGTTCTTC
j_gene: TRBJ2-1
d_gene: TRBD1
abundance: many
v_gene: TRBV5-1

CDR3aa: CASSEARQGFRVDYGYTF
CDR3nt: TGTGCCAGCAGTGAAGCGCGACAGGGGTTTAGGGTAGACTATGGCTACACCTTC
j_gene: TRBJ1-2
d_gene: TRBD1
abundance: NA
v_gene: TRBV6-1

CDR3aa: CASSTSWGGGAADTQYF
CDR3nt: TGTGCCAGCAGCACAAGTTGGGGCGGGGGGGCCGCAGATACGCAGTATTTT
j_gene: TRBJ2-3
d_gene: TRBD2
abundance: NA
v_gene: TRBV9

CDR3aa: CATSEGAGGPDHEQFF
CDR3nt: TGTGCCACCAGTGAGGGAGCGGGGGGGCCAGACCATGAGCAGTTCTTC
j_gene: TRBJ2-1
d_gene: TRBD2
abundance: NA
v_gene: TRBV24-1

CDR3aa: CASSAPGQGTEAFF
CDR3nt: TGTGCCAGCAGTGCACCGGGTCAGGGCACTGAAGCTTTCTTT
j_gene: TRBJ1-1
d_gene: NA
abundance: NA
v_gene: TRBV25-1

CDR3aa: CATSPTGNTGELFF
CDR3nt: TGTGCCACCAGCCCTACTGGGAACACCGGGGAGCTGTTTTTT
j_gene: TRBJ2-2
d_gene: NA
abundance: few
v_gene: TRBV24-1